The 31 T cell receptor beta chains reported below all come from one sample, sequenced in a study of T cell repertoires in cytomegalovirus infection (dated by TCRdb to about 2019). The sequencing machine was an Illumina HiSeq 1500. The public reads were reprocessed in TCRdb via fastp at Q25 and MiXCR, keeping in-frame beta chains. One record per CDR3 amino acid sequence lists the most common genes and DNA. For this sample the table gives around 130,000 distinct CDR3 sequences, of which 24% were detected only once. The ten top clones hold 34% of the sample. Their antigens are not known. Sequenced input: PBMCs, sequenced either directly or after in vitro stimulation (not recorded which). The receptor source for this set is a human donor in good health (CMV status not recorded). Some clones in this sample may be carry-over from other donors' samples.

This clonotype was recorded at least ten times. The chain carries TRBV28 and TRBJ2-5, with 8 bases that match TRBD2. CDR1 is MDHEN, CDR2 SYDVKM, per germline. V gave up 5 bases and J gave up 1 base; unmatched junction bases: 9. This CDR3 is built from 16 residues. The CDR3 nucleotides read TGTGCCAGCAGTGTCCCCATCCGGGGGGGCCAAGAGACCCAGTACTTC. Protein product: CASSVPIRGGQETQYF.

The gene calls are TRBV10-3 and TRBJ2-4; D remains ambiguous. V was cut by 3 bases and J by 4 bases, with 4 bases left in between. Per germline, CDR1 ENHRY and CDR2 SYGVKD. The CDR3 length is 12 residues. The CDR3 bases are TGTGCCATCAGTGACAGTAAAAACATTCAGTACTTC. This sequence encodes CAISDSKNIQYF.

This clonotype occurred many times. The chain uses TRBV7-2 and TRBJ2-7; D is perhaps TRBD2 (6 bases). The V end was cut by 5 bases, the J end by 1 base, with 15 bases between. Germline CDR1 is SGHTA and CDR2 is FQGNSA. The CDR3 spans 15 residues. This chain's CDR3 is CASSLGLGGSYEQYV. The CDR3 coding sequence is TGTGCCAGCAGCCTGGGACTGGGAGGTTCCTACGAGCAGTACGTC.

This clonotype was seen a few times. CDR3 sequence (DNA): TGTGCCATCAGGTCTGGGACAGGGTCCTACGAGCAGTACTTC. Translating it yields CAIRSGTGSYEQYF. The rearrangement joins TRBV10-3 to TRBJ2-7; 9 nucleotides agree with TRBD1. V shed 6 bases and J 1 base; nucleotides not matched to a gene: 4. The CDR3 covers 14 residues. CDR1 is ENHRY, CDR2 SYGVKD, per germline.

This clonotype was seen more than once but under ten times. The chain couples TRBV7-2 to TRBJ1-5; D is uncertain. CDR3 length equals 15 residues. The V gene lost 2 bases and the J gene lost 0 bases, with 8 bases spanning the gap. The germline V gene has CDR1 SGHTA and CDR2 FQGNSA. In nucleotides, the CDR3 is TGTGCCAGCAGCTTACACGTCTTTAGCAATCAGCCCCAGCATTTT. It translates to CASSLHVFSNQPQHF.

This clonotype was counted between two and nine times. This chain connects TRBV27 to TRBJ1-4; no clear D gene. V dropped 6 bases and J dropped 5 bases, with 13 bases sitting between them. The CDR3 loop spans 14 amino acids. CDR1 is MNHEY, CDR2 SMNVEV, per germline (reference sequence). The CDR3 protein is CASSSPAKNEKLFF. The DNA for the CDR3 is TGTGCCAGCAGCTCCCCAGCCAAGAATGAAAAACTGTTTTTT.

In regard to this clonotype: This may come from a read error, since a much larger clone is one base off. This rearrangement joins TRBV7-2 to TRBJ2-7, with 7 nucleotides matching TRBD1. This CDR3 comprises 15 residues. CDR1 SGHTA and CDR2 FQGNSA come from the germline V gene. The CDR3 loop reads CASSRDRDPSYGQYF. As DNA, the CDR3 is TGTGCCAGCAGCCGCGACAGGGACCCCTCCTACGGGCAGTACTTC.

This clonotype was seen only once. J is TRBJ1-1 and V is TRBV6-6; no firm D call. The CDR3 runs 13 residues. Trimming stripped 4 bases from V and 11 bases from J, with 17 bases between. Germline CDR1 MNHNY, CDR2 SVGAGI (reference sequence). In DNA, the CDR3 is TGTGCCAGCAGTTTCAAGACCCCCGGCATCGCTTTCTTT. Its protein product is CASSFKTPGIAFF.

This clonotype has ten or more counts. J is TRBJ2-2 and V is TRBV12-5; D may be TRBD2 (6 bases). CDR3 length: 16 amino acids. V gave up 5 bases and J gave up 5 bases, with 18 bases separating them. The germline CDR1 and CDR2 sequences are LGHNT and FRNRAP. Written as DNA, the CDR3 is TGTGCTAGTGGTCCGGGGGACTCCGTGAGTACCGGGGAGCTGTTTTTT. The encoded protein is CASGPGDSVSTGELFF.

This clonotype was observed many times. The V call is TRBV7-2, the J call TRBJ1-4, with TRBD1 identical over 8 bases. The ends lost 1 base at V and 8 bases at J; junction bases unmatched: 6. The CDR3 runs to 15 residues. Germline CDR1 is SGHTA and CDR2 is FQGNSA. CDR3 nucleotides: TGTGCCAGCAGCTTAGTGGGACAGGTTGGAGAAAAACTGTTTTTT. It encodes CASSLVGQVGEKLFF.

The chain uses TRBV14 and TRBJ2-7; D gene ambiguous. Germline assignment: CDR1 SGHDN and CDR2 FVKESK. This CDR3 spans 16 amino acids. Trimming left V 0 bases short and J 0 bases short, with 12 bases between. The CDR3 bases are TGTGCCAGCAGCCAAGATTGGGCGTATAGCTCCTACGAGCAGTACGTC. Its protein is CASSQDWAYSSYEQYV.

The sample holds a few counts of this clonotype. The chain combines TRBV6-2 or TRBV6-3 with TRBJ1-2, with D unclear. The CDR3 runs to 15 residues. V was shortened by 2 bases and J by 8 bases, with 18 bases between the two germline ends. Germline V gene lookup returns CDR1 MNHEY and CDR2 SVGEGT. The CDR3 spells CASSYVPLAGWGYTF. CDR3 nucleotide sequence: TGTGCCAGCAGTTACGTCCCGTTGGCAGGATGGGGCTACACCTTC.

There are a few counts of this clonotype. The chain employs TRBV29-1 and TRBJ2-5, with D perhaps TRBD1 (6 bases). The CDR3 length is 12 residues. Trimming pared 4 bases from V and 2 bases from J, leaving 8 bases between. Germline V gives CDR1 SQVTM, CDR2 ANQGSEA. The CDR3 DNA reads TGCAGCGTTGGGGGGCCACAAGAGACCCAGTACTTC. Its translation: CSVGGPQETQYF.

This clonotype was picked up many times. The chain links TRBV11-2 to TRBJ2-5; D call uncertain. The CDR3 totals 13 residues. Per germline, CDR1 SGHAT and CDR2 FQNNGV. The ends were cut back, 7 bases at V and 0 bases at J, with 9 bases in the middle. The DNA of the CDR3 is TGTGCCAGCATCAGCGAGTACCAAGAGACCCAGTACTTC. Amino acids: CASISEYQETQYF. Based on the CDR3 plus reference TRBV11-2 and TRBJ2-5, the full variable domain is EAGVAQSPRYKIIEKRQSVAFWCNPISGHATLYWYQQILGQGPKLLIQFQNNGVVDDSQLPKDRFSAERLKGVDSTLKIQPAKLEDSAVYLCASISEYQETQYFGPGTRLLVL.

This clonotype occurred a few times. This chain joins TRBV29-1 and TRBJ2-5, with 7 positions matching TRBD1. CDR1 is SQVTM and CDR2 is ANQGSEA in the germline V gene. V lost 6 bases and J lost 1; bases outside the gene matches: 8. The CDR3 is made up of 14 amino acids. The CDR3 protein is CSVLRGQPQETQYF. CDR3 nucleotide sequence: TGCAGCGTGTTACGGGGACAGCCCCAAGAGACCCAGTACTTC.

This chain uses TRBV11-3 with TRBJ1-1, with D possibly TRBD1 on 5 matching bases. There are 15 residues in the CDR3. V lost 3 bases, J lost 0 bases, and 11 bases lay in between. Germline CDR1 SGHNT, CDR2 YENEEA. The CDR3 spells CASSFVRGMNTEAFF. The CDR3 coding sequence is TGTGCCAGCAGCTTTGTCCGGGGGATGAACACTGAAGCTTTCTTT.

This clonotype was picked up a small number of times. The gene calls are TRBV7-2 and TRBJ1-5; TRBD1 matches at 10 bases. The CDR3 loop spans 15 amino acids. The J segment lost 6 bases and the V segment lost 1 base, leaving 3 bases of the junction unmatched. The germline gives CDR1 SGHTA, CDR2 FQGNSA. CDR3: CASSLEGTGAQPQHF. CDR3 DNA: TGTGCCAGCAGCTTAGAAGGGACAGGGGCTCAGCCCCAGCATTTT.

In this sample, this clonotype turned up many times. One end of the junction is discordant with germline, which a read error may explain. This chain connects TRBV7-2 to TRBJ2-3; 10 bases agree with TRBD1. Germline CDR1 reads SGHTA; CDR2 reads FQGNSA. This CDR3 contains 17 residues. The CDR3: CASSLTHETGGTDTQYF. CDR3 DNA: TGTGCCAGCAGCTTAACCCATGAGACAGGGGGCACGGATACGCAGTATTTT. Full variable domain (rest looked up from reference TRBV7-2 and TRBJ2-3): GAGVSQSPSNKVTEKGKDVELRCDPISGHTALYWYRQSLGQGLEFLIYFQGNSAPDKSGLPSDRFSAERTGGSVSTLTIQRTQQEDSAVYLCASSLTHETGGTDTQYFGPGTRLTVL.

This clonotype was counted between two and nine times. V and J are TRBV12-3 or TRBV12-4 and TRBJ1-1; D call uncertain. The ends were cut back, 5 bases at V and 1 base at J, with 8 bases in the middle. CDR3 length: 13 amino acids. CDR3 coding DNA: TGTGCCAGCAGTCCTACATGGAACACTGAAGCTTTCTTT. It yields the protein CASSPTWNTEAFF.

This clonotype was counted many times. This chain uses TRBV20-1 with TRBJ1-1, with D perhaps matching TRBD1 (6 bases). CDR1 is DFQATT and CDR2 is SNEGSKA in the germline V gene (reference sequence). This CDR3 spans 13 amino acids. Trimming left V 8 bases short and J 0 bases short, with 13 bases between. The chain's CDR3 is CSTKGHLNTEAFF. The CDR3 bases are TGCAGTACCAAGGGACATCTGAACACTGAAGCTTTCTTT.

This clonotype has ten or more counts. The V gene is TRBV7-2, the J gene TRBJ2-1; 7 bases fit TRBD2. This CDR3 has 15 residues. V shed 5 bases, J shed 0 bases, and the junction held 4 bases outside the gene matches. Germline values: CDR1 SGHTA, CDR2 FQGNSA. Written as DNA, the CDR3 is TGTGCCAGCAGCCCCAGCGGGAACTCCTACAATGAGCAGTTCTTC. It translates to CASSPSGNSYNEQFF. The variable domain in full, with the rest retrieved from reference TRBV7-2 and TRBJ2-1, is GAGVSQSPSNKVTEKGKDVELRCDPISGHTALYWYRQSLGQGLEFLIYFQGNSAPDKSGLPSDRFSAERTGGSVSTLTIQRTQQEDSAVYLCASSPSGNSYNEQFFGPGTRLTVL.

As to this clonotype: A much larger clone sits a single nucleotide away, making a read error possible. This sequence joins TRBV7-2 and TRBJ2-1; D possibly corresponds to TRBD2 (6 bases). Germline V gene lookup returns CDR1 SGHTA and CDR2 FQGNSA. The CDR3 is 14 amino acids. CDR3 coding DNA: TGTGCCGGCAGCTTGGGGGGAGGATCCAATGAGCAGTTCTTC. This gives the protein CAGSLGGGSNEQFF.

At least ten counts were recorded for this clonotype. The V call is TRBV7-2, the J call TRBJ2-2, with D unresolved. CDR1 and CDR2 from the germline V gene are SGHTA and FQGNSA. CDR3 length: 14 residues. Trimming took 5 bases from V and 4 from J, leaving 11 bases between them. The CDR3 loop reads CASSPQLFTGELFF. In nucleotides, the CDR3 is TGTGCCAGCAGCCCTCAATTATTCACCGGGGAGCTGTTTTTT.

The sample holds a few counts of this clonotype. CDR3 in amino acids: CASSPVGRGHTEAFF. Written as DNA, the CDR3 is TGTGCCAGCAGCCCCGTTGGCAGGGGGCACACTGAAGCTTTCTTT. This chain uses TRBV14 with TRBJ1-1; 8 bases agree with TRBD1. The CDR3 length is 15 residues. V gave up 4 bases and J gave up 3 bases; unmatched junction bases: 7. Germline CDR1 is SGHDN and CDR2 is FVKESK.

The sample holds many counts of this clonotype. The rearrangement uses TRBV28 and TRBJ1-1; TRBD1 matches 9 bases. V dropped 8 bases and J dropped 12; count of bases not matched to a gene: 16. The CDR3 spans 14 residues. The germline gives CDR1 MDHEN, CDR2 SYDVKM. DNA of the CDR3: TGTGCCAGCTACGCCAGAGGGACAGGGATGTTACCTTTCTTT. As protein: CASYARGTGMLPFF.

CDR3 in amino acids: CASSQGGSDEQYV. CDR3 sequence (DNA): TGTGCCAGCAGTCAGGGGGGGTCGGACGAGCAGTACGTC. The rearrangement uses TRBV28 and TRBJ2-7; D is tentatively TRBD1 or TRBD2 (7 bases each). Trimming took off 5 bases at V and 5 bases at J, with 13 bases between the two ends. Germline CDR1 is MDHEN and CDR2 is SYDVKM. This CDR3 is built from 13 residues.

This clonotype was recorded at least ten times. This chain links TRBV7-2 with TRBJ2-1, with 8 positions matching TRBD2. Germline V lookup: CDR1 SGHTA, CDR2 FQGNSA. V shed 5 bases and J 8 bases; nucleotides not matched to a gene: 11. This CDR3 spans 15 amino acids. DNA for the CDR3: TGTGCCAGCAGCCGAATAGCGGGATGGCCCGATGAGCAGTTCTTC. Translated, it gives CASSRIAGWPDEQFF. Full variable domain (remainder filled in from reference TRBV7-2 and TRBJ2-1): GAGVSQSPSNKVTEKGKDVELRCDPISGHTALYWYRQSLGQGLEFLIYFQGNSAPDKSGLPSDRFSAERTGGSVSTLTIQRTQQEDSAVYLCASSRIAGWPDEQFFGPGTRLTVL.

The chain recombines TRBV12-3 or TRBV12-4 with TRBJ2-1; D is ambiguous. The CDR3 is 11 amino acids. Between the trimmed V and J ends, which lost 5 bases and 10 bases, there was a span of 9 bases. CDR3 nucleotides: TGTGCCAGCAGTCCCGTACACGAGCAGTTCTTC. Protein sequence: CASSPVHEQFF.

This clonotype was detected ten times or more. The V call is TRBV7-2, the J call TRBJ1-1, with D possibly being TRBD1 (5 bases). Trimming removed 5 bases from V and 0 bases from J, with 16 bases in between. The CDR3 contains 16 residues. Germline V gives CDR1 SGHTA, CDR2 FQGNSA. CDR3 protein: CASSPQGLGVNTEAFF. CDR3 nucleotides: TGTGCCAGCAGCCCGCAGGGATTGGGGGTGAACACTGAAGCTTTCTTT.

The chain has TRBV24-1 and TRBJ2-3; TRBD1 or TRBD2 may be the D gene (5 bases each). The germline gives CDR1 KGHDR, CDR2 SFDVKD. This CDR3 is 14 amino acids long. Trimming took off 2 bases at V and 4 bases at J, with 9 bases between the two ends. The DNA for the CDR3 is TGTGCCACCAGTGATTCTGGGGGTTCAGATACGCAGTATTTT. Its translation is CATSDSGGSDTQYF.

This clonotype was seen many times. The chain couples TRBV28 to TRBJ2-7; D gene ambiguous. Trimming shortened V by 8 bases and J by 0 bases, and 17 bases separated the two germline ends. Germline lookup yields CDR1 MDHEN and CDR2 SYDVKM. The CDR3 has 15 residues. CDR3 loop: CASLRAELSSYEQYF. In DNA form, the CDR3 reads TGTGCCAGCTTAAGGGCGGAACTAAGCTCCTACGAGCAGTACTTC.